These 5 T cell receptor beta chains originate from one sample sequenced in a study of T cell responses to AZD1222 COVID-19 vaccine. TCRdb's copy holds only in-frame clones and misses some; the assay was immunoSEQ multiplex PCR. The table has about 120,000 clones, over 75% seen once. The sequencing used peripheral blood, collected 28 days after the second dose of the MenACWY control vaccine. These receptor sequences come from an adult who received the MenACWY meningococcal vaccine as a control.

J is TRBJ2-2 and V is TRBV7-9, with D unresolved. The CDR3 consists of 14 residues. Per the germline V gene, CDR1 is SEHNR and CDR2 is FQNEAQ (reference sequence). V dropped 4 bases and J dropped 6 bases, with 12 bases sitting between them. Here the CDR3 DNA reads TGTGCCAGCAGCTCGTTATTCATCTCCGGGGAGCTGTTTTTT. It encodes CASSSLFISGELFF.

This clone was detected only once. The rearrangement joins TRBV7-9 to TRBJ1-1, with D uncertain. The V end lost 2 bases, the J end lost 5 bases, and 9 bases lay between the germline ends. The germline gives CDR1 SEHNR, CDR2 FQNEAQ (reference sequence). This CDR3 region has 13 residues. Written as DNA, the CDR3 is TGTGCCAGCAGCTTAACGTGGAATACTGAAGCTTTCTTT. Encoded protein: CASSLTWNTEAFF.

This chain uses TRBV4-3 with TRBJ1-1; D gene ambiguous. The V end lost 2 bases, the J end lost 1 base, and 5 bases lay between the germline ends. CDR1 is LGHNA and CDR2 is YSLEER in the germline V gene. The CDR3 loop spans 13 amino acids. CDR3 DNA sequence: TGCGCCAGCAGCCAATCTCCGAACACTGAAGCTTTCTTT. Amino acids: CASSQSPNTEAFF.

This clone has a handful of counts. The V and J genes are TRBV6-2 or TRBV6-3 and TRBJ2-5; the D gene is possibly TRBD2 (6 bases). This CDR3 comprises 14 residues. V lost 6 bases and J lost 4, with 15 bases in between. CDR1 and CDR2 from the germline V gene are MNHEY and SVGEGT. CDR3 sequence: CASSRGGVGETQYF. The DNA for the CDR3 is TGTGCCAGCAGCCGCGGAGGGGTGGGAGAGACCCAGTACTTC.

This chain uses TRBV4-1 with TRBJ2-5, with TRBD2 as a possible D gene (6 bases). Germline V gene sequence: CDR1 MGHRA, CDR2 YSYEKL. This CDR3 region has 15 residues. Trimming shortened V by 1 base and J by 0 bases, and 9 bases separated the two germline ends. The CDR3 DNA reads as TGCGCCAGCAGCCAAGGACCTAGCGACCAAGAGACCCAGTACTTC. Amino acid sequence: CASSQGPSDQETQYF.